A single sample is the source of the 8 T cell receptor beta chains below, sequenced in a study of blood T cell repertoires in COVID-19. Generated by immunoSEQ multiplex PCR, the TCRdb table keeps only in-frame clones and is missing some. The sample has 170,000 or so clones; over 75% are singletons. The material sequenced was PBMCs or T cells enriched from blood (not recorded which). All receptors come from a woman between 45 and 60 years old who had recovered from COVID-19.

V is TRBV4-2 and J is TRBJ1-5; no firm D call. Germline loops: CDR1 LGHNA, CDR2 YNFKEQ. V shed 3 bases and J shed 0 bases, with 12 bases lying between them. The CDR3 extends over 16 amino acids. CDR3 amino acids: CASSHAPGNSNQPQHF. DNA for the CDR3: TGTGCCAGCAGCCACGCTCCGGGAAATAGCAATCAGCCCCAGCATTTT.

The rearrangement uses TRBV3-1 (or the pseudogene TRBV3-2) and TRBJ1-1, with 8 bases matching TRBD1. V lost 1 base to trimming and J lost 1 base; unmatched junction nucleotides: 5. The CDR3 contains 16 residues. Germline CDR1 is LGHDT and CDR2 is YNNKEL (reference sequence). The CDR3 DNA is TGTGCCAGCAGCCAAGGCCGGACAGGGCAGAACACTGAAGCTTTCTTT. This codes for CASSQGRTGQNTEAFF.

The chain is built from TRBV7-2 and TRBJ1-5; 8 nucleotides match TRBD1. Losses at the gene ends were 5 bases for V and 2 bases for J; bases not matched to a gene: 8. CDR3 size: 16 residues. Germline CDR1 reads SGHTA; CDR2 reads FQGNSA. For the CDR3, the DNA is TGTGCCAGCAGCCTAGGGACAGGCCTCGGCAATCAGCCCCAGCATTTT. Amino acids: CASSLGTGLGNQPQHF.

This sequence joins TRBV6-5 and TRBJ1-1; 10 positions agree with TRBD1. This CDR3 spans 13 amino acids. The junction had 5 bases not matched to a gene; V was cut back by 6 bases and J by 7 bases. Germline CDR1 is MNHEY and CDR2 is SVGAGI. CDR3: CASRRQGAVEAFF. The CDR3 DNA follows: TGTGCCAGCAGGAGACAGGGGGCGGTTGAAGCTTTCTTT.

V and J are TRBV4-3 and TRBJ1-2, with a tentative D call TRBD1 (6 bases). CDR1 and CDR2 from the germline V gene are LGHNA and YSLEER. Trimming cost V 4 bases and J 4 bases, with 10 bases left between them. The CDR3 has 13 amino acids. Here the CDR3 reads CASSLGQSYGYTF. The CDR3, as DNA: TGCGCCAGCAGCCTCGGACAGTCCTATGGCTACACCTTC.

This chain connects TRBV7-8 to TRBJ1-1; TRBD1 agrees at 9 bases. With 2 bases clipped from V and 7 bases from J, the junction kept 8 bases outside the gene matches. The CDR3 extends over 15 amino acids. Germline lookup yields CDR1 SGHVS and CDR2 FQNEAQ. As DNA, the CDR3 is TGTGCCAGCAGCTTAACCACAGGGGGCTCGGGTGAAGCTTTCTTT. Its translation is CASSLTTGGSGEAFF.

The rearrangement joins TRBV19 to TRBJ1-1, with D hard to call. The CDR3 consists of 17 residues. Germline V lookup: CDR1 LNHDA, CDR2 SQIVND (reference sequence). Trimming removed 0 bases at V and 3 bases at J, with 17 bases between. For the CDR3, the DNA is TGTGCCAGTAGTATAGACCCCCGTGGGGAGAAGGACACTGAAGCTTTCTTT. Protein: CASSIDPRGEKDTEAFF.

The CDR3 DNA reads TGTGCCAGCAGCCGCCCGGGACAGCAAGCTTTCTTT. Translating it yields CASSRPGQQAFF. The chain links TRBV7-2 to TRBJ1-1; 7 nucleotides align to TRBD1. CDR1 SGHTA and CDR2 FQGNSA come from the germline V gene. V shed 5 bases, J shed 9 bases, and the junction held 6 bases outside the gene matches. This CDR3 has 12 residues.